This TCR beta chain stems from a study of T-cell reconstitution after alpha-beta-depleted transplantation in children. The CDR3 length is 16 residues. V was clipped by 0 bases and J by 2 bases, with 11 bases between them. Looked up from germline, CDR1 is MGHRA and CDR2 is YSYEKL. The library targeted TCRbeta and was prepared with unique molecular identifiers. Each CDR3 protein is one row after TCRdb ran MiXCR on the PCR reads. Of hundreds of thousands of distinct CDR3 sequences listed, 9.9% are singletons. The receptor comes from a human donor who donated a stem cell graft to a child with SCID. The chain employs TRBV4-1 and TRBJ1-5; D might be TRBD1 (6 bases). The specimen was PBMCs from the stem cell graft donor, collected from the stem cell graft. CDR3 sequence (DNA): TGCGCCAGCAGCCAAGAAGGTGGGGGCGGCAATCAGCCCCAGCATTTT. Amino acids: CASSQEGGGGNQPQHF.